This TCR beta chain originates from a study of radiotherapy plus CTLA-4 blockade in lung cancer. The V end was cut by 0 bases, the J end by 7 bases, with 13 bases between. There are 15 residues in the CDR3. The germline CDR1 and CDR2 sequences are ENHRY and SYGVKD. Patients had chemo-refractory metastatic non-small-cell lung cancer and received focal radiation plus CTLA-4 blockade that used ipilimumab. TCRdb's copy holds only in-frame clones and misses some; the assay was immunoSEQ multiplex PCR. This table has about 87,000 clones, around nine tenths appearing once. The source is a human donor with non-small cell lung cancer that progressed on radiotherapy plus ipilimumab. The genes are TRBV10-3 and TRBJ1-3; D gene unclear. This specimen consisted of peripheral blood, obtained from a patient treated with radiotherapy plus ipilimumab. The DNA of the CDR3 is TGTGCCATCAGTGAGTCGACGGGAATAGTCAACACCATATATTTT. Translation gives CAISESTGIVNTIYF.